The rows below give T cell receptor beta chains drawn from one sample of a study of spatial heterogeneity in lung cancer. TCRdb used MiXCR to reprocess the 5' RACE reads, holding one entry per CDR3 protein. The sample records approximately 11,000 distinct CDR3 sequences, 6% to 7% being singletons. This sample comprised normal lung tissue next to the tumor, obtained at surgery. These receptors were taken from a male donor with early-stage non-small cell lung cancer. The CDR3 runs from the conserved cysteine through the conserved F or W. Each record gives: clone size, J gene, V gene, CDR3 protein. The listing skips clone size in some rows; elsewhere it reads once, few, many or a size class.

many	TRBJ2-5	TRBV18	CASSPDVKKTQYF
few	TRBJ1-4	TRBV20-1	CSALTGEPEKLFF
few	TRBJ2-2	TRBV30	CAWTPSSGRAGGELFF
many	TRBJ1-3	TRBV14	CASRAQRGVDNRGNTIYF
many	TRBJ2-3	TRBV6-5	CASSPASGGQVDTQYF
many	TRBJ2-3	TRBV20-1	CSARDLGASSFTDTQYF
few	TRBJ2-7	TRBV6-1	CASCEVWAHYEQYF
few	TRBJ2-4	TRBV12-3/TRBV12-4	CASSPRQNIQYF
-	TRBJ2-2	TRBV9	CASSVSGASGELFF
-	TRBJ2-6	TRBV9	CASSVALSGANVLTF
-	TRBJ2-7	TRBV9	CASSVGSTTYEQYF
-	TRBJ1-1	TRBV6-2/TRBV6-3	CASGRPGTGGTEAFF
few	TRBJ1-2	TRBV5-1	CASRLGQNYGYTF
medium-sized	TRBJ2-1	TRBV5-6	CASTLQRVTNEQFF
few	TRBJ1-2	TRBV20-1	CSAEAGNYGYTF
medium-sized	TRBJ2-7	TRBV7-6	CASSANTLAYEQYF
many	TRBJ2-6	TRBV6-1	CASRGRGSGANVLTF
many	TRBJ2-2	TRBV7-3	CASSLNVVGELFF
few	TRBJ2-7	TRBV30	CAWSGGGGYEQYF
many	TRBJ1-2	TRBV12-3/TRBV12-4	CASSLSAANYGYTF
-	TRBJ2-7	TRBV6-5	CASSYSEGREQYF
many	TRBJ1-1	TRBV6-5	CASSYTGEQRTFF
large	TRBJ1-1	TRBV7-2	CASSLGTVEAFF
many	TRBJ1-2	TRBV20-1	CSARDRLTDNYGYTF
-	TRBJ2-1	TRBV6-4	CASSEGAGTGQFF
-	TRBJ2-2	TRBV7-3	CASSLSHLSNTGELFF
medium-sized	TRBJ2-4	TRBV2	CASSRGGIGKNIQYF
many	TRBJ2-7	TRBV7-2	CASSLVGAGTSGADEQYF
many	TRBJ2-5	TRBV7-7	CASSFAREETQYF